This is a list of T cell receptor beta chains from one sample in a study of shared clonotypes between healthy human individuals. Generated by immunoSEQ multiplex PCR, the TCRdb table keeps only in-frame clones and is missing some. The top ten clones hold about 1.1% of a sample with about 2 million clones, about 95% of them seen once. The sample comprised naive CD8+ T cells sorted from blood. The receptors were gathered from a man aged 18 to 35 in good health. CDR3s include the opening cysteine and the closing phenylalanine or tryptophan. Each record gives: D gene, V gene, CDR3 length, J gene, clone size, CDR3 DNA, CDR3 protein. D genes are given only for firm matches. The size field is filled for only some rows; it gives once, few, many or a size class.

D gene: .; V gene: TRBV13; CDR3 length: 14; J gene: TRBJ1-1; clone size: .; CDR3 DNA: TGTGCCAGCAGGCGAGGAGAGATGAACACTGAAGCTTTCTTT; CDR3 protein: CASRRGEMNTEAFF
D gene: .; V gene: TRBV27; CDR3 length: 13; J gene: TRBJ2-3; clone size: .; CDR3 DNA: TGTGCCAGCAGTCATACGTCAGGAGATACGCAGTATTTT; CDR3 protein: CASSHTSGDTQYF
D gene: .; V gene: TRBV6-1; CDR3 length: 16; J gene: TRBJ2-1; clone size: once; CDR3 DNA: TGTGCCAGCAGTGAAGGAGGGCACGACCCCTACAATGAGCAGTTCTTC; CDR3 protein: CASSEGGHDPYNEQFF
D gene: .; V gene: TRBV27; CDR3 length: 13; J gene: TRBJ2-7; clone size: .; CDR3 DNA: TGTGCCAGCAGTTTATCGAATTCGTACGAGCAGTACTTC; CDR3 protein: CASSLSNSYEQYF
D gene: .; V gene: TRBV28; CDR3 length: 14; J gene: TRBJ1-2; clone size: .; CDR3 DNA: TGTGCCAGCAGCCCGCTTGGGGCAAACTATGGCTACACCTTC; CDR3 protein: CASSPLGANYGYTF
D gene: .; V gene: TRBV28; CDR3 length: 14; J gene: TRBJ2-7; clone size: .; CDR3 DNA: TGTGCCAGCAGTTTTTTCCGAGACTCCTACGAGCAGTACTTC; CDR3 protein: CASSFFRDSYEQYF
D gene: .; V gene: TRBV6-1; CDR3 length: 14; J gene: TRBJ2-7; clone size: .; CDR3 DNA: TGTGCCAGCACCGGAGGGGGGGCTTACTACGAGCAGTACTTC; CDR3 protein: CASTGGGAYYEQYF
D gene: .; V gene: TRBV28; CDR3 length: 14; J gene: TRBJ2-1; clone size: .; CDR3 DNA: TGTGCCAGCAGTTTTGACACCTCCTACAATGAGCAGTTCTTC; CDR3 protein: CASSFDTSYNEQFF
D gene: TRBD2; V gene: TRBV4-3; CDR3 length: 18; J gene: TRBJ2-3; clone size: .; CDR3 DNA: TGCGCCAGCAGCCAAGAAGGACTAGCGGGAGAGCTCACAGATACGCAGTATTTT; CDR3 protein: CASSQEGLAGELTDTQYF
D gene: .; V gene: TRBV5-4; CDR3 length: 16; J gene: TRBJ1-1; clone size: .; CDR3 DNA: TGTGCCAGCAGCTTGGGGCCCCCCGGGGGGAACACTGAAGCTTTCTTT; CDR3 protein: CASSLGPPGGNTEAFF
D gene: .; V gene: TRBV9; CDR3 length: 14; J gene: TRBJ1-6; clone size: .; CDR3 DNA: TGTGCCAGCAGCGTATATCAGGAAAATTCACCCCTCCACTTT; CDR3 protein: CASSVYQENSPLHF
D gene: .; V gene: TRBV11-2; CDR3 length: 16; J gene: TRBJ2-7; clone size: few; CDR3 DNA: TGTGCCAGCAGCCTGCGGGGGCAGGGAAGCTCCTACGAGCAGTACTTC; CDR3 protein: CASSLRGQGSSYEQYF
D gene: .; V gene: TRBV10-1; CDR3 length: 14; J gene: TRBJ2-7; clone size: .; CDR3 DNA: TGCGCCAGCAGTGAAGGAAACAGGCCCTACGAGCAGTACTTC; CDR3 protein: CASSEGNRPYEQYF
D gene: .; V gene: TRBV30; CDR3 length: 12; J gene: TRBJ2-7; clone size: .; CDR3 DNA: TGTGCCTGGAGCGAGGACCTGGACGAGCAGTACTTC; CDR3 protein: CAWSEDLDEQYF
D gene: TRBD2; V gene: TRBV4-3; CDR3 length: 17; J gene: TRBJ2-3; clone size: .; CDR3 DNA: TGCGCCAGCAGCCAACCCCCGACTAGCGGGAGTAGGGATACGCAGTATTTT; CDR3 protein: CASSQPPTSGSRDTQYF
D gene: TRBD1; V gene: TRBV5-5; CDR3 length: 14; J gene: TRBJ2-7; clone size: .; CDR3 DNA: TGTGCCAGCAGCTCGACAGGGCAAATCTACGAGCAGTACTTC; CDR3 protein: CASSSTGQIYEQYF
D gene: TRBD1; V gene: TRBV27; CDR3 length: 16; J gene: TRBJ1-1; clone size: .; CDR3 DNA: TGTGCCAGCAGTTTTAGCCAGGGGGAGGTTGGCACTGAAGCTTTCTTT; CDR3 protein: CASSFSQGEVGTEAFF
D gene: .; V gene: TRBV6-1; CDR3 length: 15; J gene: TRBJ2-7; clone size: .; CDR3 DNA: TGTGCCAGCAGTGAAGGGGGGCCGGCTACCTACGAGCAGTACTTC; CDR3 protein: CASSEGGPATYEQYF
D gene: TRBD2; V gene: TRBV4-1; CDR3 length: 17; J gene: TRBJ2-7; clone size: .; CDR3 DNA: TGCGCCAGCAGCCAAGAGGAACCGACTAGCGGATACTACGAGCAGTACTTC; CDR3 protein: CASSQEEPTSGYYEQYF
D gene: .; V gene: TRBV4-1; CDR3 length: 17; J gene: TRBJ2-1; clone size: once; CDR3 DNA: TGCGCCAGCAGCCAAGATCCGGGGGCGGACTCCTACAATGAGCAGTTCTTC; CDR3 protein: CASSQDPGADSYNEQFF
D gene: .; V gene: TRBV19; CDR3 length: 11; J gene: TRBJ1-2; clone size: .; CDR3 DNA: TGTGCCAGCCGAGACAGCTATGGCTACACCTTC; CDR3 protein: CASRDSYGYTF
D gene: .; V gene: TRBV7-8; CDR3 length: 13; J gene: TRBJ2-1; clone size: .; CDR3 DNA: TGTGCCAGCAGCCCAACCGTAGCGAGTGAGCAGTTCTTC; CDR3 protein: CASSPTVASEQFF
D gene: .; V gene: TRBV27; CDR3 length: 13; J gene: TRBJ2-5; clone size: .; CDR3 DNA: TGTGCCAGCAGTTGGAACCCTCAAGAGACCCAGTACTTC; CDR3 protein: CASSWNPQETQYF
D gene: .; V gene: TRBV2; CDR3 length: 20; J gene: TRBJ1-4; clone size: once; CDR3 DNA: TGTGCCAGCAGTGATGTCCCCCGAGGTTGGGGGGGAGGATGGGATGAAAAACTGTTTTTT; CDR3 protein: CASSDVPRGWGGGWDEKLFF
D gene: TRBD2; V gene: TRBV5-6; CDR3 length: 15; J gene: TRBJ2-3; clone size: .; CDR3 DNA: TGTGCCAGCAGCTTCGGAGTAGCGGGGGGGGATACGCAGTATTTT; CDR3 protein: CASSFGVAGGDTQYF
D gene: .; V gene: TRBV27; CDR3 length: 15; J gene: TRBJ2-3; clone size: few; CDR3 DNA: TGTGCCAGCAGTTTAGCTAGCCCTAGCACAGATACGCAGTATTTT; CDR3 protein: CASSLASPSTDTQYF
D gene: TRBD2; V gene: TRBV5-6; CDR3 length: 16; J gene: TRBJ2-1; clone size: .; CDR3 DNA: TGTGCCAGCAGCTTGGGACTAGCGGGATTTTACAATGAGCAGTTCTTC; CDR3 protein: CASSLGLAGFYNEQFF
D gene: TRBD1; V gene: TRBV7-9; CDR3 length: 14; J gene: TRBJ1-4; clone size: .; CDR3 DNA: TGTGCCAGCAGGAGGACAGGGGGCTTGGAAAAACTGTTTTTT; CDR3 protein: CASRRTGGLEKLFF
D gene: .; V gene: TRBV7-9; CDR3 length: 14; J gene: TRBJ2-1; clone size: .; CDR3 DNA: TGTGCCAGCAGCTTAGTACTGCGCCCGGATGAGCAGTTCTTC; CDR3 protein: CASSLVLRPDEQFF
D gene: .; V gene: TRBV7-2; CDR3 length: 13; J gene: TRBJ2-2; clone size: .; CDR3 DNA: TGTGCCAGCAGCTACCCCGAGGCCGGGGAGCTGTTTTTT; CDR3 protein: CASSYPEAGELFF
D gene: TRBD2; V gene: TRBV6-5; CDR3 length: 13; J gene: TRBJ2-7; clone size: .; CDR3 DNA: TGTGCCAGCAGCCTAGCGGGAGTGAACGAGCAGTACTTC; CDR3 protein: CASSLAGVNEQYF
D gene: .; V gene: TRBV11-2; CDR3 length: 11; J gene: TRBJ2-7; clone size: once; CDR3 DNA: TGTGCCAGCAGCTTAGCGCTGGAGCAGTACTTC; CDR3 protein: CASSLALEQYF
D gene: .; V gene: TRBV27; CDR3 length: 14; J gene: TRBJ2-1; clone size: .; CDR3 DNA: TGTGCCAGCAGCGGGCAGGGCCTCTACAATGAGCAGTTCTTC; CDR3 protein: CASSGQGLYNEQFF
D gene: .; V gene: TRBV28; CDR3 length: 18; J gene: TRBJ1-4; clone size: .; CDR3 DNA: TGTGCCAGCAGCCTCTTGGGGCTGACTTCCGCAACTAATGAAAAACTGTTTTTT; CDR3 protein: CASSLLGLTSATNEKLFF
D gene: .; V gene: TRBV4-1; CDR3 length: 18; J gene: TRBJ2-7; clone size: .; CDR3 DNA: TGCGCCAGCAGCCAAGGGCCCTGGCCCCCGGCCTTGGGCGGAGAGCAGTACTTC; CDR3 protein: CASSQGPWPPALGGEQYF
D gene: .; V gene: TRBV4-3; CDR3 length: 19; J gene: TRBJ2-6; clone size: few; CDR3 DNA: TGCGCCAGCAGCCAAGATTACGGCACAGGGAACTCTGGGGCCAACGTCCTGACTTTC; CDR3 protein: CASSQDYGTGNSGANVLTF
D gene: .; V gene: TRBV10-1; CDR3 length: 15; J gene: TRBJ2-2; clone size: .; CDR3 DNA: TGCGCCAGCAGTGATCCCGCAGGGATGGCCGGGGAGCTGTTTTTT; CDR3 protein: CASSDPAGMAGELFF
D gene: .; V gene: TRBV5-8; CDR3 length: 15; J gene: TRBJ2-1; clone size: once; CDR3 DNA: TGTGCCAGCAGCTTGGGGGTGGTCAGGAGCATGGAGCAGTTCTTC; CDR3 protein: CASSLGVVRSMEQFF
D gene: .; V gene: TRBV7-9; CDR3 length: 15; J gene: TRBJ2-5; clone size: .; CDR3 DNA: TGTGCCAGCAGCTTTCTACAGGTGGTAGGAGAGACCCAGTACTTC; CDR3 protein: CASSFLQVVGETQYF
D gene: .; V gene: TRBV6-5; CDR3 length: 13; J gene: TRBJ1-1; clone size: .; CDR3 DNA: TGTGCCAGCAGTTACTCGAGTGGGGTCGAAGCTTTCTTT; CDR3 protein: CASSYSSGVEAFF
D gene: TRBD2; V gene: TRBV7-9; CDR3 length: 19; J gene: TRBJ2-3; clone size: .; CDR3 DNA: TGTGCCAGCAGCAGGGGACTAGCGGGAGTTGTAAGAGGGACAGATACGCAGTATTTT; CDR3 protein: CASSRGLAGVVRGTDTQYF
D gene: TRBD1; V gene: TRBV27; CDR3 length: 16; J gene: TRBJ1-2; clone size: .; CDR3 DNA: TGTGCCAGCAGTTTTATGACAGGGCCCACAATTTATGGCTACACCTTC; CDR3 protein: CASSFMTGPTIYGYTF
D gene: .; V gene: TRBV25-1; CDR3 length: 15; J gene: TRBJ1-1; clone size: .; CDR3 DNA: TGTGCCAGCACACGAACTGGCGCGATGAACACTGAAGCTTTCTTT; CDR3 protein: CASTRTGAMNTEAFF
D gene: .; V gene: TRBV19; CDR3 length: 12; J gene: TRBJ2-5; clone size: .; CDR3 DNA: TGTGCCAGTACCGACGGGGGAGAGACCCAGTACTTC; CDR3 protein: CASTDGGETQYF
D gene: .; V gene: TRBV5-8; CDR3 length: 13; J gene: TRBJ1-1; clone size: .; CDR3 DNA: TGTGCCAGCAGCTTGACAGCGAACACTGAAGCTTTCTTT; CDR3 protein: CASSLTANTEAFF
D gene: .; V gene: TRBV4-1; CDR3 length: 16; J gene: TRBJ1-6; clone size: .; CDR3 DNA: TGCGCCAGCAGCCAGGCACCAAGCTCCTATAATTCACCCCTCCACTTT; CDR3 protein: CASSQAPSSYNSPLHF
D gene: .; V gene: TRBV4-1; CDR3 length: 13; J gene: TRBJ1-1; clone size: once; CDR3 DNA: TGCGCCAGCAGCCAACATCTAGACACTGAAGCTTTCTTT; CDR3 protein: CASSQHLDTEAFF
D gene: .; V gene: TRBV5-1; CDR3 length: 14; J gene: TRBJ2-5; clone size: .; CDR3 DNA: TGCGCCAGCAGCCTCCACAGCGCTGAAGAGACCCAGTACTTC; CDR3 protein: CASSLHSAEETQYF
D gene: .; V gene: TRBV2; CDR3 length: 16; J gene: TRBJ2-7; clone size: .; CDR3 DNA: TGTGCCAGCAGCGACCCGGGACACACCCCTCTCTCCGAGCAGTACTTC; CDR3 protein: CASSDPGHTPLSEQYF
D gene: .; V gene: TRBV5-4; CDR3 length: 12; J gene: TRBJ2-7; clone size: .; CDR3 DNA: TGTGCCAGCAGCAACGACAGCTACGAGCAGTACTTC; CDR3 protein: CASSNDSYEQYF
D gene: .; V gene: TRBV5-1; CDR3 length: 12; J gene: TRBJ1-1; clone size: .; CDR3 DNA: TGCGCCAGCAGCCCACTCGGGGGGTTGGCTTTCTTT; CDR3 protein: CASSPLGGLAFF
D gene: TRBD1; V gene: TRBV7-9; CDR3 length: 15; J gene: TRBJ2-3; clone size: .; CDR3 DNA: TGTGCCAGCAGCTTAGTAGGGACAGGGACAGATACGCAGTATTTT; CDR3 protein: CASSLVGTGTDTQYF
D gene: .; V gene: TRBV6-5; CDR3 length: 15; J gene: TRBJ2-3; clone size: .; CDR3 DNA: TGTGCCAGCAGTTACTCTGGCATTCCCACAGATACGCAGTATTTT; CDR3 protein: CASSYSGIPTDTQYF
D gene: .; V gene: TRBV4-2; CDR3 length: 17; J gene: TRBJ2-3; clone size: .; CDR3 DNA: TGTGCCAGCAGCCAAGATCTTTATGGAGGGGGGATAGATACGCAGTATTTT; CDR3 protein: CASSQDLYGGGIDTQYF
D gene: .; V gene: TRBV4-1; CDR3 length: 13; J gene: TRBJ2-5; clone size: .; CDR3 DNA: TGCGCCAGCAGCCAACGGACTGGAGAGACCCAGTACTTC; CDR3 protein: CASSQRTGETQYF
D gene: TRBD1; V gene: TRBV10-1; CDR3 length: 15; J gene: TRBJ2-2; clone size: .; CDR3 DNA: TGCGCCAGCAGTTCCGGGACAGGGAACACCGGGGAGCTGTTTTTT; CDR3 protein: CASSSGTGNTGELFF
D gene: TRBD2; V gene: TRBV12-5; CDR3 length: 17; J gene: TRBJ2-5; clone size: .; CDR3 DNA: TGTGCTAGTGGTTCCACTAGCGGGGGAGTGATAGGAGAGACCCAGTACTTC; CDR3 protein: CASGSTSGGVIGETQYF
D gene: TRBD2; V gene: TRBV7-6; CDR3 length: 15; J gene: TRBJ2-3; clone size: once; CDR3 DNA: TGTGCCAGCAGCTTACCAGCGGGGATCGCAGATACGCAGTATTTT; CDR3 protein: CASSLPAGIADTQYF
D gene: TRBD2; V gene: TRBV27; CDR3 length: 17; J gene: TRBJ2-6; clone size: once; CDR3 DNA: TGTGCCAGCAGTTTCCTAGCGGGAAGCTCTGGGGCCAACGTCCTGACTTTC; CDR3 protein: CASSFLAGSSGANVLTF